Listed here are 19 T cell receptor beta chains from one sample, sequenced in a study of T-cell reconstitution after alpha-beta-depleted transplantation in children. Unique molecular identifiers were used in preparing the TCRbeta library. TCRdb itself ran the PCR reads through MiXCR, one entry per CDR3 protein. The sample consists of some 240,000 distinct CDR3 sequences, around 8.9% of them appearing once. Here the sequenced sample was PBMCs from the stem cell graft donor, taken from the stem cell graft. The receptors were gathered from a human donor who donated a stem cell graft to a child with SCID.

This clonotype was seen repeatedly, ten times or more. The V and J genes are TRBV6-5 and TRBJ1-2; 8 nucleotides agree with TRBD1. Germline-derived CDR1 and CDR2 are MNHEY and SVGAGI. Trimming removed 0 bases from V and 2 bases from J; junction bases left unmatched: 2. There are 15 residues in the CDR3. CDR3 sequence: CASSYSNRGNYGYTF. CDR3 sequence (DNA): TGTGCCAGCAGTTACTCAAACAGGGGGAACTATGGCTACACCTTC.

Ten or more counts support this clonotype. The V and J genes are TRBV6-2 or TRBV6-3 and TRBJ2-7; 8 nucleotides line up with TRBD1. The CDR3 is 13 residues long. The J segment lost 6 bases and the V segment lost 7 bases, leaving 8 bases of the junction unmatched. The germline V gene encodes CDR1 MNHEY and CDR2 SVGEGT. CDR3 DNA: TGTGCCAGCATTCGACAGGGGTTGGGCGAGCAGTACTTC. Protein: CASIRQGLGEQYF.

By share, this clonotype ranks as medium-sized. V and J are TRBV10-3 and TRBJ2-7; 12 bases line up with TRBD2. The V gene end was trimmed by 6 bases and the J gene end by 4 bases; junction bases not matched to a gene: 10. The CDR3 totals 16 residues. In germline, CDR1 is ENHRY, CDR2 SYGVKD. CDR3 sequence: CAIRTITSGGFYEQYF. The DNA for the CDR3 is TGTGCCATCAGGACGATCACTAGCGGGGGGTTTTACGAGCAGTACTTC.

This clonotype was counted at least ten times. This chain joins TRBV5-1 and TRBJ1-2; D unclear. The ends were cut back, 4 bases at V and 6 bases at J, with 10 bases in the middle. CDR1 SGHRS and CDR2 YFSETQ come from the germline V gene. The CDR3 length is 12 residues. CDR3 sequence reads: CASSIDKDGYTF. In nucleotides, the CDR3 is TGCGCCAGCAGCATAGACAAAGATGGCTACACCTTC.

This clonotype was recorded at least ten times. This chain links TRBV5-1 with TRBJ2-4; perhaps TRBD1 as D (5 bases). This CDR3 region has 14 residues. With 4 bases removed from V and 3 bases from J, the gap between germline ends came to 11 bases. Germline CDR1 and CDR2: SGHRS and YFSETQ. The CDR3, as DNA: TGCGCCAGCAGCCCCGACAGCATCAAAAACATTCAGTACTTC. Amino acids: CASSPDSIKNIQYF. Full variable domain (outside the CDR3, taken from reference TRBV5-1 and TRBJ2-4): KAGVTQTPRYLIKTRGQQVTLSCSPISGHRSVSWYQQTPGQGLQFLFEYFSETQRNKGNFPGRFSGRQFSNSRSEMNVSTLELGDSALYLCASSPDSIKNIQYFGAGTRLSVL.

This clonotype was detected ten times or more. The rearrangement joins TRBV4-3 to TRBJ2-5, with 8 nucleotides matching TRBD2. Germline loops: CDR1 LGHNA, CDR2 YSLEER. The CDR3 sequence is 16 residues long. V lost 1 base and J lost 4; bases outside the gene matches: 8. The CDR3 region is CASSQAAGGLGETQYF. CDR3 nucleotide sequence: TGCGCCAGCAGCCAAGCGGCGGGGGGACTCGGAGAGACCCAGTACTTC.

In the case of this clonotype: Given a much more abundant clone one base away, this may be a read error. CDR3 nucleotides: TGTGCCACCTCTCCTGGTTCCTGGGACAATAAGCAGTTCTTC. Amino acid sequence: CATSPGSWDNKQFF. The chain combines TRBV24-1 with TRBJ2-1; weak D call: TRBD1 (6 bases). The V gene's germline CDR1 is KGHDR and CDR2 SFDVKD. The CDR3 sequence is 14 residues long.

This clonotype was counted at least ten times. The chain employs TRBV5-1 and TRBJ2-7; a possible D gene is TRBD1 (6 bases). Germline lookup yields CDR1 SGHRS and CDR2 YFSETQ. The CDR3 sequence is 19 residues long. Trimming took 0 bases from V and 2 from J, leaving 24 bases between them. The CDR3 loop reads CASSLAARGHYSTTYEQYF. Here the CDR3 DNA reads TGCGCCAGCAGCTTGGCCGCCAGGGGCCATTACTCTACGACCTACGAGCAGTACTTC.

The chain has TRBV7-2 and TRBJ2-5; D gene unclear. With 0 bases removed from V and 5 bases from J, the gap between germline ends came to 13 bases. The CDR3 length is 15 residues. Germline V gene lookup returns CDR1 SGHTA and CDR2 FQGNSA. The CDR3 protein is CASSLAPGILETQYF. CDR3 DNA: TGTGCCAGCAGCTTAGCCCCGGGTATACTTGAGACCCAGTACTTC. The full variable domain, its missing parts supplied by reference TRBV7-2 and TRBJ2-5, is GAGVSQSPSNKVTEKGKDVELRCDPISGHTALYWYRQSLGQGLEFLIYFQGNSAPDKSGLPSDRFSAERTGGSVSTLTIQRTQQEDSAVYLCASSLAPGILETQYFGPGTRLLVL.

This clonotype was observed many times. J is TRBJ2-2 and V is TRBV6-2 or TRBV6-3; tentatively, D is TRBD2 (6 bases). Germline CDR1 is MNHEY and CDR2 is SVGEGT. This CDR3 comprises 14 residues. The germline V and J ends were trimmed by 6 bases and 7 bases, with 15 bases remaining between them. This CDR3 is CASSRGNIFGELFF. As DNA, the CDR3 is TGTGCCAGCAGCCGGGGGAACATTTTCGGGGAGCTGTTTTTT.

Ten or more counts support this clonotype. The J gene is TRBJ1-6, the V gene TRBV12-3 or TRBV12-4; tentatively, D is TRBD1 (5 bases). This CDR3 has 16 residues. V lost 2 bases to trimming and J lost 7 bases, with 15 bases between them. CDR3 nucleotides: TGTGCCAGCAGTTTATTAAGGGGCACGAAGAATTCACCCCTCCACTTT. Amino acids: CASSLLRGTKNSPLHF.

Concerning this clonotype itself: A much larger clone is a single base away; this may be a read error. The rearrangement uses TRBV6-2 or TRBV6-3 and TRBJ2-7; D is ambiguous. The V gene's germline CDR1 is MNHEY and CDR2 SVGEGT. The CDR3 sequence is 12 residues long. V was clipped by 6 bases and J by 6 bases, with 12 bases between them. The CDR3 region has the DNA TGTGCCAGCAGCTCCGGCTGGCTCGAGCAGTACTTC. Its translation: CASSSGWLEQYF.

In the case of this clonotype: This may come from a read error, since a much larger clone is one base off. The gene calls are TRBV11-2 and TRBJ2-2, with 10 bases fitting TRBD2. This CDR3 region has 19 residues. Germline V gene sequence: CDR1 SGHAT, CDR2 FQNNGV. The CDR3: CASSLKREGDSANTGKLFF. In DNA form, the CDR3 reads TGTGCCAGCAGCTTAAAGCGGGAGGGGGACAGCGCGAACACCGGGAAGCTGTTTTTT.

This clonotype occurred many times. CDR3 sequence reads: CASSRGTSGYEQYF. The DNA for the CDR3 is TGTGCCAGCAGCCGAGGGACTAGCGGTTACGAGCAGTACTTC. V is TRBV7-9 and J is TRBJ2-7, with 11 bases that match TRBD2. The germline V gene encodes CDR1 SEHNR and CDR2 FQNEAQ (reference sequence). After removal of 5 bases from V and 4 bases from J, the junction contained 4 bases not matched to a gene. The CDR3 totals 14 residues.

This clonotype was observed a handful of times. This may be a read error, as it is one base from a much larger clone. The rearrangement links TRBV5-1 to TRBJ1-2, with 10 positions matching TRBD1. This CDR3 comprises 17 residues. The V gene's germline CDR1 is SGHRS and CDR2 YFSETQ. The CDR3 protein is CASSPSRQGAKNYGYPF. Written as DNA, the CDR3 is TGCGCCAGCAGCCCAAGCCGACAGGGGGCGAAGAACTATGGCTACCCCTTC.

This clonotype was observed at least ten times. The chain carries TRBV5-1 and TRBJ2-1; unclear D gene. V gave up 1 base and J gave up 6 bases, with 11 bases separating them. Germline CDR1 and CDR2: SGHRS and YFSETQ. The CDR3 extends over 14 amino acids. This chain's CDR3 is CASSLLSPGNEQFF. The DNA of the CDR3 is TGCGCCAGCAGCTTGCTCAGCCCCGGCAATGAGCAGTTCTTC.

This clonotype was seen repeatedly, ten times or more. The V call is TRBV19, the J call TRBJ2-7, with TRBD1 matching 7 bases. V shed 5 bases and J 4 bases; nucleotides not matched to a gene: 8. In germline, CDR1 is LNHDA, CDR2 SQIVND (reference sequence). The CDR3 has 14 amino acids. CDR3 region: CASSYRGVPYEQYF. In DNA, the CDR3 is TGTGCCAGTAGTTACAGGGGTGTGCCGTACGAGCAGTACTTC.

A few counts support this clonotype. The rearrangement joins TRBV2 to TRBJ2-1; D gene ambiguous. The CDR3 length is 17 residues. V shed 1 base and J shed 0 bases, with 13 bases lying between them. Germline V lookup: CDR1 SNHLY, CDR2 FYNNEI. The CDR3 is CASSEGGPLSSYNEQFF. The CDR3, as DNA: TGTGCCAGCAGTGAAGGAGGACCCCTGAGCTCCTACAATGAGCAGTTCTTC.

This clonotype occurred many times. The chain couples TRBV6-2 or TRBV6-3 to TRBJ2-1; D gene ambiguous. Germline assignment: CDR1 MNHEY and CDR2 SVGEGT. V was trimmed by 3 bases and J by 12 bases, leaving 9 bases between them. The CDR3 is made up of 11 amino acids. This CDR3 is CASSYDRMQFF. The DNA of the CDR3 is TGTGCCAGCAGTTATGATAGGATGCAGTTCTTC.